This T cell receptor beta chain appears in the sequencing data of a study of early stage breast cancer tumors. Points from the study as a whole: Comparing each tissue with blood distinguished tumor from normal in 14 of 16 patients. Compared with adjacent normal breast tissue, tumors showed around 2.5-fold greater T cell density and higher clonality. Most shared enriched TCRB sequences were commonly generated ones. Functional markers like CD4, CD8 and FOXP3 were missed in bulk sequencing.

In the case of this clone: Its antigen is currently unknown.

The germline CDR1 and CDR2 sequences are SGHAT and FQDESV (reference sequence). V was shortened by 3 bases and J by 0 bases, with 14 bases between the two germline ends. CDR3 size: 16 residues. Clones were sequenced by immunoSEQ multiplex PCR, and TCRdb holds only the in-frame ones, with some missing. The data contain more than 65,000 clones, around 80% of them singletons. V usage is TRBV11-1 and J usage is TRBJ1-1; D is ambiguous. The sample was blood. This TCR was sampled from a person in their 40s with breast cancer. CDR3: CASSFGSRLMNTEAFF. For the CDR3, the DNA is TGTGCCAGCAGCTTCGGCTCCAGGCTCATGAACACTGAAGCTTTCTTT.